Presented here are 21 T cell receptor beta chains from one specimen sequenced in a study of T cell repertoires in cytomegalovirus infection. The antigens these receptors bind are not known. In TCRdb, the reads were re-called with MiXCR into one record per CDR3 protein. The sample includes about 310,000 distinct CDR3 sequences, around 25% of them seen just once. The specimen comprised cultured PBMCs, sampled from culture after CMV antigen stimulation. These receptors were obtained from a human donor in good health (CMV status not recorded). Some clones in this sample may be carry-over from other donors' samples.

CDR3 coding DNA: TGTGCCAGCAGTTTGAATATGGGACAGGGGAACGGAGCTTTCTTT. Protein product: CASSLNMGQGNGAFF. The genes are TRBV28 and TRBJ1-1; TRBD1 matches at 10 bases. CDR1 and CDR2 from the germline V gene are MDHEN and SYDVKM. CDR3 length: 15 residues. V shed 3 bases and J 10 bases; nucleotides not matched to a gene: 11.

DNA for the CDR3: TGTGCCAGCAGCTTAGGGTGGAGGAGTGGGGAGACCCAGTACTTC. It codes for CASSLGWRSGETQYF. This rearrangement joins TRBV7-9 to TRBJ2-5, with D perhaps matching TRBD2 (5 bases). CDR1 and CDR2 (germline): SEHNR, FQNEAQ (reference sequence). The length of the CDR3 is 15 residues. Trimming removed 1 base at V and 5 bases at J, with 14 bases between.

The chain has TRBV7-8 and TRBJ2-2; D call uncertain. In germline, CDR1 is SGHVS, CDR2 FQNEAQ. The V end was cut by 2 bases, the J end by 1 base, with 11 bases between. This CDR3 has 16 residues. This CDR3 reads CASSLTVVQNTGELFF. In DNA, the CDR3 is TGTGCCAGCAGCTTAACGGTGGTACAGAACACCGGGGAGCTGTTTTTT. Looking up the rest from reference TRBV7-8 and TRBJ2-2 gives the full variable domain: GAGVSQSPRYKVAKRGQDVALRCDPISGHVSLFWYQQALGQGPEFLTYFQNEAQLDKSGLPSDRFFAERPEGSVSTLKIQRTQQEDSAVYLCASSLTVVQNTGELFFGEGSRLTVL.

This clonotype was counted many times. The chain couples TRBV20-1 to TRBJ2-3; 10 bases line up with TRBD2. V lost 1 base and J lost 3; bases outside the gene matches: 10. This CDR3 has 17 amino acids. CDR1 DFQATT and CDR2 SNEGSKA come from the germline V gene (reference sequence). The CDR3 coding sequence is TGCAGTGCTAGAGGCATTACTAGCGGGGATCTTACAGATACGCAGTATTTT. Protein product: CSARGITSGDLTDTQYF.

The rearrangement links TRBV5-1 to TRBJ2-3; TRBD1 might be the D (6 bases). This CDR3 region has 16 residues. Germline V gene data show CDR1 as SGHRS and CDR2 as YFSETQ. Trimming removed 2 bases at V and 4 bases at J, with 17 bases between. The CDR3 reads CASSLQGPPTPDTQYF. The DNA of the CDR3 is TGCGCCAGCAGCTTACAGGGACCCCCTACTCCAGATACGCAGTATTTT.

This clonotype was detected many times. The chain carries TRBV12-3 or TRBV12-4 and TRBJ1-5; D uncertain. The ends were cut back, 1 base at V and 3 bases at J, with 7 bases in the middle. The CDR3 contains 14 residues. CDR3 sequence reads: CASSLGEANQPQHF. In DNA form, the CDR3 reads TGTGCCAGCAGTTTAGGGGAGGCCAATCAGCCCCAGCATTTT.

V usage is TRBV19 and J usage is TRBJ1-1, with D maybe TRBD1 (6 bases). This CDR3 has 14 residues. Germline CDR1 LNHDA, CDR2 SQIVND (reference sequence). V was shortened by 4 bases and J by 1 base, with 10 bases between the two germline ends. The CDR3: CASSSATGNTEAFF. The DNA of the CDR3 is TGTGCCAGTAGTAGTGCGACAGGGAACACTGAAGCTTTCTTT.

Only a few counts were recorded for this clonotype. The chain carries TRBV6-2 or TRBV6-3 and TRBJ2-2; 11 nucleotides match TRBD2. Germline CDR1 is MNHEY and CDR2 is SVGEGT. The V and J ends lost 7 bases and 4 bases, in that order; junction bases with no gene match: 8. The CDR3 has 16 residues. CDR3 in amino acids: CASKSSGRRATGELFF. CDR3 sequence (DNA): TGTGCCAGCAAATCTAGCGGGAGGCGGGCCACCGGGGAGCTGTTTTTT.

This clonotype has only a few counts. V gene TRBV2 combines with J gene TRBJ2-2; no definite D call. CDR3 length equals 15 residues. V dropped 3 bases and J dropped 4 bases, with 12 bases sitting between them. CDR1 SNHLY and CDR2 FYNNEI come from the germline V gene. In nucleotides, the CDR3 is TGTGCCAGCAGTGAGGTGGGCAGGCGCACCGGGGAGCTGTTTTTT. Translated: CASSEVGRRTGELFF. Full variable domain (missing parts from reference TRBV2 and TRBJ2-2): EPEVTQTPSHQVTQMGQEVILRCVPISNHLYFYWYRQILGQKVEFLVSFYNNEISEKSEIFDDQFSVERPDGSNFTLKIRSTKLEDSAMYFCASSEVGRRTGELFFGEGSRLTVL.

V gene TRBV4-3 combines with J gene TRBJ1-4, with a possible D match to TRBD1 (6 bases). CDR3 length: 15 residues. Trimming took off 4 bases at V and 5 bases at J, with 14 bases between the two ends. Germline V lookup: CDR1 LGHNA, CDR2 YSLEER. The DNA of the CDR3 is TGCGCCAGCAGCCCACGGGACACTTACAATGAAAAACTGTTTTTT. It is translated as CASSPRDTYNEKLFF.

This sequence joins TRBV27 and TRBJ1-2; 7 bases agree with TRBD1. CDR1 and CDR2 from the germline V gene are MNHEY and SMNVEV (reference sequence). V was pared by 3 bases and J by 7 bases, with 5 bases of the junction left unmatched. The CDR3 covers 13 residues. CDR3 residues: CASSFGQASGYTF. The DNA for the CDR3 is TGTGCCAGCAGTTTCGGACAGGCGTCTGGCTACACCTTC.

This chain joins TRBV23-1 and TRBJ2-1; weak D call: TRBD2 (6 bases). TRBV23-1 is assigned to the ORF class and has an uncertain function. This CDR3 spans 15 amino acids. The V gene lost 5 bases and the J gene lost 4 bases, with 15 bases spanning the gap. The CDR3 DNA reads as TGCGCCAGCAGTAAGGGTAGCGGACCATACAATGAGCAGTTCTTC. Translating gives CASSKGSGPYNEQFF.

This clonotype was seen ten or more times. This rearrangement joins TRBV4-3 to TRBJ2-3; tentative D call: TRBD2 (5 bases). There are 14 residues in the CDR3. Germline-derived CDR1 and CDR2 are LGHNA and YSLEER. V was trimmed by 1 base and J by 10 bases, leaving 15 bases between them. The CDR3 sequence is CASSQGIGSEPQYF. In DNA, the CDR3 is TGCGCCAGCAGCCAAGGGATTGGGAGCGAACCGCAGTATTTT.

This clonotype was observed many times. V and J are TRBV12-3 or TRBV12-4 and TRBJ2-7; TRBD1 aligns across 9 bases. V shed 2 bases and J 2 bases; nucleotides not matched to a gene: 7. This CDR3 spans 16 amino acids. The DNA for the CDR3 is TGTGCCAGCAGTTTACGCCGGGACAGGGTTCCCTACGAGCAGTACGTC. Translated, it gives CASSLRRDRVPYEQYV.

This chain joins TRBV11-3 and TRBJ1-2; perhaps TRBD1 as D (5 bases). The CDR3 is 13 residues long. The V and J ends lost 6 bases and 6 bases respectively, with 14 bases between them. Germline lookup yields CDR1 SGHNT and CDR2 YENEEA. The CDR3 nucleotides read TGTGCCAGCAGTATCTCGGGGGTCAATGGCTACACCTTC. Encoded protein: CASSISGVNGYTF.

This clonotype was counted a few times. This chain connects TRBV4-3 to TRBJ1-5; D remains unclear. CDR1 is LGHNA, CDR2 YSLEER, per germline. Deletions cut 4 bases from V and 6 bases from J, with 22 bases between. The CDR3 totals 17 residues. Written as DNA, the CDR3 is TGCGCCAGCAGCCGAGACCTAATAACAAGCGTGGGTCAGCCCCAGCATTTT. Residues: CASSRDLITSVGQPQHF.

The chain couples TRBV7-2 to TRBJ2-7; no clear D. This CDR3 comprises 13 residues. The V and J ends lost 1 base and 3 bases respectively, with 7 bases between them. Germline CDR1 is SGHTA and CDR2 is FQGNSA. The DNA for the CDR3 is TGTGCCAGCAGCTTAGGTCGACACTACGAGCAGTACGTC. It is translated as CASSLGRHYEQYV.

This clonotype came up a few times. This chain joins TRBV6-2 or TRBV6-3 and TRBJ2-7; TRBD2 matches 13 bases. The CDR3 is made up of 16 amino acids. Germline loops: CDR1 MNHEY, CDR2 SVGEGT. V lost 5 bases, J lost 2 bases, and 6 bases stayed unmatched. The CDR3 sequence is CASSPRGLAGPYEQYF. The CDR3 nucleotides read TGTGCCAGCAGTCCCAGGGGACTAGCGGGACCCTACGAGCAGTACTTC.

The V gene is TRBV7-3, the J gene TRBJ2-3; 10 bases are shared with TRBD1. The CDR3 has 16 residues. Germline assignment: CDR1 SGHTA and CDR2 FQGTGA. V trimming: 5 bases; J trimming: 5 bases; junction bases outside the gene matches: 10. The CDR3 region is CASSRVTGGGVDTQYF. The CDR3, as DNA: TGTGCCAGCAGCCGAGTGACAGGGGGCGGGGTAGATACGCAGTATTTT.

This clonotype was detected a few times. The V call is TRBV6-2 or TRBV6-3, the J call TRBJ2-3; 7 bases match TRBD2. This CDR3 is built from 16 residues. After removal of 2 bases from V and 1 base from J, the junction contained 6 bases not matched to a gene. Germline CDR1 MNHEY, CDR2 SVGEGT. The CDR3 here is CASSYGEGSRTDTQYF. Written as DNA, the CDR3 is TGTGCCAGCAGTTACGGGGAGGGCTCTCGCACAGATACGCAGTATTTT.

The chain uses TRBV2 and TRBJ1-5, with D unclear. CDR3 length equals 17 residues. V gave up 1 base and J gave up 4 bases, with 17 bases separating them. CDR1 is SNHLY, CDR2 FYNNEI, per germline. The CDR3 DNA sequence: TGTGCCAGCAGTGAAGGAGTAGGGCTTCGTGAAAATCAGCCCCAGCATTTT. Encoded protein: CASSEGVGLRENQPQHF.